These 3 T cell receptor beta chains were sequenced from one sample in a study of cytomegalovirus exposure and HLA in healthy donors. The primer mix had 60 Vbeta and 13 Jbeta primers. Sequencing was performed with immunoSEQ multiplex PCR; in TCRdb, only in-frame clones are kept and a portion is missing. The sample yields over 100,000 clones, roughly three fifths seen once. The sequenced sample was PBMCs. All receptors derive from a man in his forties in good health and CMV-seropositive.

Turning to this clone: The sample holds other DNA sequences that translate to the same CDR3. The gene calls are TRBV29-1 and TRBJ2-5; 8 bases agree with TRBD1. The end of the DNA fits TRBJ2-7 better, so the J call may be wrong. Per germline, CDR1 SQVTM and CDR2 ANQGSEA. The CDR3 is 12 amino acids. This CDR3 reads CSVGTGTYEQYF. The CDR3 nucleotides are TGCAGCGTTGGGACAGGGACATACGAGCAGTACTTC.

This clone occurred a few times. The V gene is TRBV6-5, the J gene TRBJ2-5, with TRBD2 matching over 7 bases. Trimming took 2 bases from V and 5 from J; bases not matched to a gene: 8. Germline CDR1 MNHEY, CDR2 SVGAGI. The CDR3 length is 15 residues. CDR3 bases: TGTGCCAGCAGTTACACGAATACAGCGGGGGAGACCCAGTACTTC. It codes for CASSYTNTAGETQYF.

The V call is TRBV6-6, the J call TRBJ2-5, with D unresolved. Germline-derived CDR1 and CDR2 are MNHNY and SVGAGI (reference sequence). Trimming took 7 bases from V and 4 from J, leaving 10 bases between them. This CDR3 comprises 12 residues. CDR3 sequence (DNA): TGTGCCAGCACAAACTTTCGAGAGACCCAGTACTTC. Translating it yields CASTNFRETQYF.